The 26 T cell receptor beta chains in this list originate from one sample, sequenced in a study of T-cell reconstitution after alpha-beta-depleted transplantation in children. For TCRbeta, the library was prepared with unique molecular identifiers. Each CDR3 protein is one row after TCRdb ran MiXCR on the PCR reads. The repertoire has about 58,000 distinct CDR3 sequences, about 40% of them found once; the top ten carry about 98%. Here the sequenced sample was PBMCs, mostly from graft donor cells, taken 360 days after TCRalphabeta/CD19-depleted stem cell transplant. Receptor source: a male patient younger than 18 who had a stem cell transplant for acute lymphoblastic leukemia, so the T cells may come from the graft donor.

This clonotype has more than one count but fewer than ten. The genes are TRBV29-1 and TRBJ2-1; 10 bases fit TRBD1. After removal of 6 bases from V and 0 bases from J, the junction contained 2 bases not matched to a gene. Per germline, CDR1 SQVTM and CDR2 ANQGSEA. This CDR3 comprises 14 residues. The CDR3 here is CSVGDRGSYNEQFF. CDR3 in DNA: TGCAGCGTGGGGGACAGGGGCTCCTACAATGAGCAGTTCTTC.

This clonotype has a handful of counts. The V call is TRBV9, the J call TRBJ2-5, with TRBD2 as a possible D gene (6 bases). CDR1 and CDR2 from the germline V gene are SGDLS and YYNGEE. The CDR3 is made up of 16 amino acids. Trimming took 4 bases from V and 5 from J, leaving 21 bases between them. CDR3: CASSSPRGGGSETQYF. The DNA for the CDR3 is TGTGCCAGCAGCTCCCCTAGGGGAGGAGGTAGTGAGACCCAGTACTTC.

The CDR3 is CASSRPYRRAVQETQYF. The CDR3 DNA reads as TGTGCCAGCAGTCGTCCTTATCGGCGGGCCGTCCAAGAGACCCAGTACTTC. The V call is TRBV6-2 or TRBV6-3, the J call TRBJ2-5; D possibly corresponds to TRBD2 (5 bases). The germline gives CDR1 MNHEY, CDR2 SVGEGT. Trimming took 5 bases from V and 1 from J, leaving 20 bases between them. The CDR3 spans 17 residues.

V usage is TRBV27 and J usage is TRBJ2-2; possibly TRBD2 for D (6 bases). Trimming left V 2 bases short and J 15 bases short, with 16 bases between. CDR1 is MNHEY and CDR2 is SMNVEV in the germline V gene (reference sequence). This CDR3 contains 13 residues. The CDR3 region has the DNA TGTGCCAGCAGTTTAGGGAGGAACCGGTTGATGTTTTTT. Residues: CASSLGRNRLMFF.

This clonotype was picked up a small number of times. This chain uses TRBV7-9 with TRBJ2-7; TRBD2 might be the D (5 bases). The length of the CDR3 is 12 residues. Germline V gene data show CDR1 as SEHNR and CDR2 as FQNEAQ (reference sequence). V lost 3 bases and J 4 bases, leaving 7 bases between the germline ends. CDR3 protein: CASSFGDYEQYF. DNA for the CDR3: TGTGCCAGCAGCTTCGGGGATTACGAGCAGTACTTC.

This clonotype was found a few times. The chain links TRBV11-1 to TRBJ1-1; the match to TRBD1 covers 7 bases. From germline, CDR1 is SGHAT and CDR2 FQDESV (reference sequence). V shed 4 bases and J 6 bases; nucleotides not matched to a gene: 17. The CDR3 spans 17 residues. CDR3 protein: CASSSRGVEVGWSEAFF. CDR3 DNA: TGTGCCAGCAGCTCCAGGGGGGTTGAGGTCGGCTGGTCTGAAGCTTTCTTT. The full variable domain, in which reference TRBV11-1 and TRBJ1-1 provide the parts outside the CDR3, is EAEVAQSPRYKITEKSQAVAFWCDPISGHATLYWYRQILGQGPELLVQFQDESVVDDSQLPKDRFSAERLKGVDSTLKIQPAELGDSAMYLCASSSRGVEVGWSEAFFGQGTRLTVV.

V and J are TRBV5-6 and TRBJ2-2; D is unresolved. Per the germline V gene, CDR1 is SGHDT and CDR2 is YYEEEE. The CDR3 is 16 amino acids. The V gene lost 1 base and the J gene lost 0 bases, with 10 bases spanning the gap. This CDR3 is CASSLRSFANTGELFF. CDR3 sequence (DNA): TGTGCCAGCAGCTTGCGGTCGTTCGCGAACACCGGGGAGCTGTTTTTT.

The CDR3 region is CASSYAPGVGKLFF. The CDR3 DNA is TGTGCCAGCAGCTATGCTCCGGGGGTTGGAAAACTGTTTTTT. V is TRBV7-2 and J is TRBJ1-4; D may be TRBD1 (5 bases). V dropped 4 bases and J dropped 10 bases, with 16 bases sitting between them. CDR3 length: 14 amino acids. Germline values: CDR1 SGHTA, CDR2 FQGNSA.

The chain is built from TRBV29-1 and TRBJ2-7, with 7 bases that match TRBD2. The germline gives CDR1 SQVTM, CDR2 ANQGSEA. V shed 4 bases, J shed 6 bases, and the junction held 12 bases outside the gene matches. CDR3 length equals 14 residues. Written as DNA, the CDR3 is TGCAGCGTTGGACGGTGGGGACTACAAACCGAGCAGTACTTC. This sequence encodes CSVGRWGLQTEQYF.

The rearrangement joins TRBV7-9 to TRBJ2-3; 10 bases align to TRBD2. The germline gives CDR1 SEHNR, CDR2 FQNEAQ (reference sequence). V lost 5 bases, J lost 5 bases, and 4 bases stayed unmatched. This CDR3 is built from 14 residues. The CDR3 reads CASSLRTSGDTQYF. As DNA, the CDR3 is TGTGCCAGCAGCCTAAGGACTAGCGGAGATACGCAGTATTTT.

The rearrangement joins TRBV10-1 to TRBJ2-1; 12 nucleotides line up with TRBD2. Germline trimming cut 3 bases from V and 7 bases from J; bases unmatched to any gene: 7. The CDR3 sequence is 16 residues long. Germline lookup yields CDR1 WNHNN and CDR2 SYGVQD (reference sequence). The CDR3 DNA reads TGCGCCAGCAGTGATTCTAGCGGGAGGGGTAGGAATGAGCAGTTCTTC. Amino acids: CASSDSSGRGRNEQFF.

This chain connects TRBV6-1 to TRBJ2-1, with TRBD1 identical over 8 bases. CDR1 is MNHNS, CDR2 SASEGT, per germline. V lost 6 bases, J lost 4 bases, and 5 bases stayed unmatched. The CDR3 contains 14 residues. As DNA, the CDR3 is TGTGCCAGCAGATCGGACAGGGCATACAATGAGCAGTTCTTC. Amino acid sequence: CASRSDRAYNEQFF.

In this sample, this clonotype turned up a few times. This chain links TRBV12-3 or TRBV12-4 with TRBJ1-5; D is possibly TRBD1 (6 bases). The length of the CDR3 is 13 residues. Trimming stripped 7 bases from V and 4 bases from J, with 11 bases between. DNA for the CDR3: TGTGCCAGCAAGGCCACAGGGAATCAGCCCCAGCATTTT. Its translation: CASKATGNQPQHF.

The rearrangement joins TRBV29-1 to TRBJ2-1; 7 positions match TRBD2. J lost 9 bases, V lost 4 bases, and 3 bases had no gene match. Germline CDR1 reads SQVTM; CDR2 reads ANQGSEA. This CDR3 comprises 11 residues. CDR3 protein: CSVGTSAEQFF. The CDR3 coding sequence is TGCAGCGTTGGAACTAGCGCTGAGCAGTTCTTC.

This clonotype was seen once. The chain employs TRBV5-1 and TRBJ1-1, with TRBD1 matching 7 bases. The CDR3 runs to 15 residues. V lost 5 bases to trimming and J lost 3 bases; unmatched junction nucleotides: 10. CDR1 SGHRS and CDR2 YFSETQ come from the germline V gene. The chain's CDR3 is CASRRQGMLDTEAFF. The CDR3, as DNA: TGCGCCAGCAGGAGACAGGGTATGTTAGACACTGAAGCTTTCTTT.

Remarks on this clonotype: The junction does not match germline at one end; this may be a read error. The chain carries TRBV3-1 and TRBJ2-5, with 11 bases matching TRBD2. The CDR3 runs to 12 residues. CDR1 is LGHDT, CDR2 YNNKEL, per germline (reference sequence). CDR3 amino acids: CASSQSSGLAAF. The CDR3 DNA reads TGTGCCAGCAGCCAAAGCTCGGGACTAGCGGCCTTC.

This clonotype came up a few times. J is TRBJ2-1 and V is TRBV6-1; a possible D gene is TRBD1 (5 bases). CDR1 is MNHNS, CDR2 SASEGT, per germline. The CDR3 has 16 residues. Trimming took off 5 bases at V and 1 base at J, with 15 bases between the two ends. CDR3 residues: CASSKWQGTSYNEQFF. The CDR3 coding sequence is TGTGCCAGCAGTAAATGGCAGGGTACGTCCTACAATGAGCAGTTCTTC.

The CDR3 loop is CASSNNRGGYTF. CDR3 nucleotide sequence: TGTGCCAGCAGTAACAACAGGGGCGGCTACACCTTC. This chain uses TRBV6-5 with TRBJ1-2; 7 positions match TRBD1. This CDR3 region has 12 residues. The J segment lost 8 bases and the V segment lost 5 bases, leaving 5 bases of the junction unmatched. Germline V gene sequence: CDR1 MNHEY, CDR2 SVGAGI.

The chain links TRBV20-1 to TRBJ2-1, with a weak D call TRBD2 (7 bases). The CDR3 spans 15 residues. V lost 2 bases to trimming and J lost 6 bases, with 17 bases between them. In germline, CDR1 is DFQATT, CDR2 SNEGSKA (reference sequence). The CDR3 DNA is TGCAGTGCTAGATTTGGGGGGGGCTTAACCAATGAGCAGTTCTTC. It codes for CSARFGGGLTNEQFF.

This clonotype was recorded a few times. The chain has TRBV4-2 and TRBJ1-1; D gene uncertain. V shed 7 bases and J shed 1 base, with 13 bases lying between them. Germline V CDR1 and CDR2: LGHNA, YNFKEQ. The CDR3 extends over 14 amino acids. The DNA for the CDR3 is TGTGCCAGCAACCCGGCGGCAGGGAACACTGAAGCTTTCTTT. This codes for CASNPAAGNTEAFF.

The table lists this clonotype with a count of one. V gene TRBV9 combines with J gene TRBJ2-2; D remains ambiguous. This CDR3 comprises 13 residues. Germline lookup yields CDR1 SGDLS and CDR2 YYNGEE. The V end lost 7 bases, the J end lost 0 bases, and 7 bases lay between the germline ends. The CDR3 sequence: CASSDANTGELFF. In nucleotides, the CDR3 is TGTGCCAGCTCAGACGCGAACACCGGGGAGCTGTTTTTT.

This clonotype was found a few times. The chain carries TRBV7-9 and TRBJ1-4; TRBD1 might be the D (5 bases). The CDR3 contains 14 residues. Germline values: CDR1 SEHNR, CDR2 FQNEAQ (reference sequence). V was pared by 3 bases and J by 5 bases, with 10 bases between. The DNA for the CDR3 is TGTGCCAGCAGCTTCCGGGACGGGAATGAAAAACTGTTTTTT. This gives the protein CASSFRDGNEKLFF.

The sample holds a few counts of this clonotype. The chain recombines TRBV11-2 with TRBJ2-1, with D possibly being TRBD1 (5 bases). Between the trimmed V and J ends, which lost 1 base and 5 bases, there was a span of 9 bases. The CDR3 sequence is 14 residues long. CDR1 is SGHAT and CDR2 is FQNNGV in the germline V gene. CDR3 nucleotide sequence: TGTGCCAGCAGCTTAGCCAGACAGAACAATGAGCAGTTCTTC. This translates into CASSLARQNNEQFF.

The J gene is TRBJ1-6, the V gene TRBV10-3; D is ambiguous. This CDR3 has 13 residues. V was cut by 4 bases and J by 7 bases, with 8 bases left in between. Germline V gene data show CDR1 as ENHRY and CDR2 as SYGVKD. CDR3 DNA sequence: TGTGCCATCAGTGTACAGTTGAATTCACCCCTCCACTTT. Protein: CAISVQLNSPLHF.

The V call is TRBV15, the J call TRBJ2-3; D is unresolved. Germline assignment: CDR1 LNHNV and CDR2 YYDKDF (reference sequence). The CDR3 has 15 residues. V lost 0 bases, J lost 1 base, and 8 bases lay in between. The CDR3 bases are TGTGCCACCAGCAGAGAAGGCGGACGCACAGATACGCAGTATTTT. This gives the protein CATSREGGRTDTQYF.

The table lists this clonotype with a few counts. The chain combines TRBV20-1 with TRBJ1-1; TRBD1 matches at 10 bases. Germline V lookup: CDR1 DFQATT, CDR2 SNEGSKA (reference sequence). The CDR3 consists of 14 residues. With V trimmed by 3 bases and J by 5 bases, 6 bases remained unmatched. CDR3 region: CSARMPGQGTEAFF. CDR3 coding DNA: TGCAGTGCTAGGATGCCGGGACAGGGGACTGAAGCTTTCTTT.